The clone carrying this T cell receptor (beta chain) has a single count. Genomic DNA served as template for TCR beta VDJ and CDR3 profiling. Each CDR3 protein is one row after TCRdb ran MiXCR on the reads. The sample comprises 160,000 or so distinct CDR3 sequences, 71% of which are singletons, and under 60% rests with the top ten. Patients sequenced had flow cytometry evidence of CD8+CD57+ cell expansion. The sample originates from a study of CD8+CD57+ T cells in acquired aplastic anemia. The CDR3 is made up of 13 amino acids. V shed 6 bases and J shed 2 bases, with 10 bases lying between them. CDR1 MNHEY and CDR2 SMNVEV come from the germline V gene (reference sequence).

The chain carries TRBV27 and TRBJ2-5; D remains unclear. The sequence derives from a human donor with aplastic anemia. Specimen: sorted CD4+, CD8+, or CD8+CD57+ T cells (not recorded which) from PBMCs. CDR3 nucleotide sequence: TGTGCCAGCAGACGAACAGCTCAAGAGACCCAGTACTTC. As protein: CASRRTAQETQYF.